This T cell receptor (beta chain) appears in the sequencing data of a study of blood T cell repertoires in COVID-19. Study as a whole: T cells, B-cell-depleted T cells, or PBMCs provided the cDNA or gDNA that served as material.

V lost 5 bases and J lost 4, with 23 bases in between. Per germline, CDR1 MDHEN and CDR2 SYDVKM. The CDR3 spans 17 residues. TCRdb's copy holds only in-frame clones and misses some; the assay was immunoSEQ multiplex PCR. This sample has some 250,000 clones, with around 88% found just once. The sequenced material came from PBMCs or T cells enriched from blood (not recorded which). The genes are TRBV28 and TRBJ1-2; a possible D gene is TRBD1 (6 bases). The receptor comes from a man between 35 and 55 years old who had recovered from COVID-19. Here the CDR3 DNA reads TGTGCCAGCAGTGAGGGGGACACGCATATTATAGGCTATGGCTACACCTTC. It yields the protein CASSEGDTHIIGYGYTF.